These 23 T cell receptor beta chains share one sample of origin, sequenced in a study of cytomegalovirus exposure and HLA in healthy donors. PCR involved 60 Vbeta and 13 Jbeta primers. Profiling relied on immunoSEQ multiplex PCR, and the TCRdb table lists in-frame clones only, not all of them. This sample has around 120,000 clones, with around 80% found just once. Sequenced: PBMCs. Receptors were obtained from a woman between 40 and 55 years old in good health and CMV-seropositive.

This chain joins TRBV9 and TRBJ2-5; D is ambiguous. There are 12 residues in the CDR3. Trimming took 5 bases from V and 9 from J, leaving 14 bases between them. The germline V gene has CDR1 SGDLS and CDR2 YYNGEE. Here the CDR3 reads CASRGDHSAQYF. The CDR3, as DNA: TGTGCCAGCAGAGGAGATCATTCGGCCCAGTACTTC.

The J gene is TRBJ2-1, the V gene TRBV11-2, with TRBD1 matching 12 bases. The ends lost 2 bases at V and 10 bases at J; junction bases unmatched: 9. Germline CDR1 and CDR2: SGHAT and FQNNGV. The CDR3 is made up of 16 amino acids. As DNA, the CDR3 is TGTGCCAGCAGCTTACGGGACAGGGGGCTCATTAGAGAGCAGTTCTTC. The encoded protein is CASSLRDRGLIREQFF.

This rearrangement joins TRBV2 to TRBJ1-1; D not certain. The germline V and J ends were trimmed by 6 bases and 2 bases, with 7 bases remaining between them. Germline CDR1 is SNHLY and CDR2 is FYNNEI. The CDR3 has 12 residues. The CDR3 sequence is CASRLHNTEAFF. For the CDR3, the DNA is TGTGCCAGCAGGTTACATAACACTGAAGCTTTCTTT.

This clone was seen more than once but under ten times. This sequence joins TRBV6-1 and TRBJ1-1; no reliable D call. Germline loops: CDR1 MNHNS, CDR2 SASEGT. The V end lost 5 bases, the J end lost 7 bases, and 5 bases lay between the germline ends. The CDR3 runs to 10 residues. The CDR3 DNA is TGTGCCAGCAGTATACTTGAAGCTTTCTTT. It codes for CASSILEAFF.

The chain carries TRBV19 and TRBJ1-2; TRBD1 aligns across 8 bases. The CDR3 loop spans 13 amino acids. Germline V CDR1 and CDR2: LNHDA, SQIVND (reference sequence). J was trimmed by 3 bases and V by 5 bases; bases with no gene match: 2. The CDR3 loop reads CASSLDRDYGYTF. In DNA, the CDR3 is TGTGCCAGTAGTTTGGACAGGGACTATGGCTACACCTTC.

This clone appeared a few times. The V and J genes are TRBV4-3 and TRBJ2-2, with D hard to call. The CDR3 is made up of 14 amino acids. Trimming shortened V by 2 bases and J by 4 bases, and 8 bases separated the two germline ends. The germline V gene encodes CDR1 LGHNA and CDR2 YSLEER. The CDR3, as DNA: TGCGCCAGCAGCCAACGGTCCATCACCGGGGAGCTGTTTTTT. It translates to CASSQRSITGELFF.

J is TRBJ1-1 and V is TRBV5-6; tentatively, D is TRBD1 (6 bases). CDR1 is SGHDT, CDR2 YYEEEE, per germline. CDR3 length equals 16 residues. Deletions cut 4 bases from V and 1 base from J, with 17 bases between. DNA for the CDR3: TGTGCCAGCAGCCCCCCCCCAGGGGACCCGAACACTGAAGCTTTCTTT. It is translated as CASSPPPGDPNTEAFF.

V and J are TRBV6-6 and TRBJ1-6, with 7 bases matching TRBD1. Germline CDR1 and CDR2: MNHNY and SVGAGI (reference sequence). The trim removed 6 bases at V and 11 bases at J, leaving 7 bases unmatched. The CDR3 spans 13 residues. CDR3 sequence reads: CASRTGVGAPLHF. DNA for the CDR3: TGTGCCAGCAGAACAGGGGTAGGGGCACCCCTCCACTTT.

V gene TRBV14 combines with J gene TRBJ2-3; 7 nucleotides align to TRBD2. Germline V gives CDR1 SGHDN, CDR2 FVKESK. The CDR3 runs 16 residues. The V segment lost 4 bases and the J segment 3 bases; nucleotides outside the gene matches: 10. The CDR3 coding sequence is TGTGCCAGCAGCCGGATTAGACTAGCTCGAACAGATACGCAGTATTTT. Translated: CASSRIRLARTDTQYF.

A note on this clone: Sequence at one end of the junction differs from germline and may be a read error. The V gene is TRBV5-6, the J gene TRBJ1-1; tentative D call: TRBD1 (5 bases). The CDR3 is 13 amino acids. In germline, CDR1 is SGHDT, CDR2 YYEEEE. Here the CDR3 DNA reads TGCTTCTCAGGAGACAGCCAGAACACTGAAGCTTTCTTT. Encoded protein: CFSGDSQNTEAFF.

The J gene is TRBJ1-2, the V gene TRBV27, with a possible D match to TRBD1 (6 bases). V lost 6 bases to trimming and J lost 8 bases, with 13 bases between them. This CDR3 is built from 12 residues. Germline CDR1 and CDR2: MNHEY and SMNVEV (reference sequence). CDR3 nucleotides: TGTGCCAGCAGGGGGGCAGTGGAAGGCTACACCTTC. As protein: CASRGAVEGYTF.

This rearrangement joins TRBV19 to TRBJ2-7; D is possibly TRBD1 (6 bases). The CDR3 loop spans 16 amino acids. Germline V gene sequence: CDR1 LNHDA, CDR2 SQIVND (reference sequence). V was clipped by 5 bases and J by 4 bases, with 21 bases between them. CDR3 bases: TGTGCCAGTAGTGGTCGGGATAAACAGGGTTCGTACGAGCAGTACTTC. This codes for CASSGRDKQGSYEQYF.

The J gene is TRBJ2-4, the V gene TRBV19, with TRBD2 matching over 15 bases. CDR3 size: 19 residues. Germline trimming cut 7 bases from V and 1 base from J; bases unmatched to any gene: 11. Per the germline V gene, CDR1 is LNHDA and CDR2 is SQIVND (reference sequence). In DNA, the CDR3 is TGTGCCAGTACCGAGGGACTAGCGGGGGGTACTGCGGCCAAAAACATTCAGTACTTC. This sequence encodes CASTEGLAGGTAAKNIQYF.

CDR3 amino acids: CASSLGNMRGGQPQHF. The CDR3 nucleotides are TGTGCCAGCAGCTTAGGGAATATGAGGGGAGGTCAGCCCCAGCATTTT. J is TRBJ1-5 and V is TRBV7-8; maybe TRBD1 (5 bases). Germline CDR1 reads SGHVS; CDR2 reads FQNEAQ. The V and J ends lost 1 base and 6 bases respectively, with 16 bases between them. CDR3 length: 16 amino acids.

The chain links TRBV9 to TRBJ2-7; 8 positions agree with TRBD1. Germline CDR1 reads SGDLS; CDR2 reads YYNGEE. V shed 3 bases, J shed 7 bases, and the junction held 3 bases outside the gene matches. The CDR3 is 12 amino acids. The CDR3 sequence is CASSGTGLEQYF. CDR3 DNA: TGTGCCAGCAGCGGGACAGGGCTTGAGCAGTACTTC.

This chain uses TRBV7-6 with TRBJ2-1; TRBD1 might be the D (5 bases). The germline gives CDR1 SGHVS, CDR2 FNYEAQ. Trimming cost V 1 base and J 9 bases, with 13 bases left between them. The CDR3 contains 14 residues. CDR3: CASSLGQPLTEQFF. The CDR3, as DNA: TGTGCCAGCAGCTTAGGACAGCCCCTTACTGAGCAGTTCTTC.

The CDR3: CAWSPLSDRGRETQYF. For the CDR3, the DNA is TGTGCCTGGAGTCCCTTGTCCGACAGGGGAAGAGAGACCCAGTACTTC. The chain combines TRBV30 with TRBJ2-5; 8 bases are a match to TRBD1. Germline CDR1 and CDR2: GTSNPN and SVGIG (reference sequence). CDR3 length: 16 amino acids. Losses at the gene ends were 2 bases for V and 4 bases for J; bases not matched to a gene: 12.

V is TRBV10-3 and J is TRBJ1-3, with 8 bases lining up with TRBD1. Germline V gene sequence: CDR1 ENHRY, CDR2 SYGVKD. This CDR3 spans 14 amino acids. After removal of 7 bases from V and 8 bases from J, the junction contained 10 bases not matched to a gene. The CDR3 nucleotides are TGTGCCATCACCCCGGACAGGGCCGGGGACACCATATATTTT. It encodes CAITPDRAGDTIYF.

This clone was seen only once. The J gene is TRBJ1-5, the V gene TRBV19; D may be TRBD1 (5 bases). CDR1 and CDR2 from the germline V gene are LNHDA and SQIVND (reference sequence). The CDR3 is 17 amino acids. Between the trimmed V and J ends, which lost 7 bases and 3 bases, there was a span of 22 bases. The CDR3 coding sequence is TGTGCCAGTACCTCCGCGGGGGTCACAAGCTACAATCAGCCCCAGCATTTT. The encoded protein is CASTSAGVTSYNQPQHF.

The J gene is TRBJ2-3, the V gene TRBV6-5; perhaps TRBD1 as D (5 bases). The germline V gene encodes CDR1 MNHEY and CDR2 SVGAGI. Trimming left V 10 bases short and J 4 bases short, with 15 bases between. This CDR3 comprises 13 residues. The CDR3 here is CATQDLGPDTQYF. CDR3 bases: TGTGCCACACAGGACCTGGGCCCAGATACGCAGTATTTT.

This chain links TRBV25-1 with TRBJ1-3, with 8 positions matching TRBD1. The CDR3 has 16 amino acids. J gave up 4 bases and V 6 bases, and 11 bases lay outside the gene matches. Germline CDR1 and CDR2: MGHDK and SYGVNS. CDR3 amino acids: CASRRGQDTIGNTIYF. CDR3 DNA: TGTGCCAGCAGGCGGGGACAGGACACCATCGGAAACACCATATATTTT.

This clone showed up just once. The V call is TRBV10-1, the J call TRBJ2-5; tentatively, D is TRBD2 (6 bases). This CDR3 spans 15 amino acids. Per germline, CDR1 WNHNN and CDR2 SYGVQD (reference sequence). Trimming removed 0 bases from V and 7 bases from J, with 15 bases in between. CDR3 nucleotides: TGCGCCAGCAGTGAGTCTGGGACTGCCGCGGGGACCCAGTACTTC. Translated, it gives CASSESGTAAGTQYF.

About this clone itself: At one of its ends the junction is not consistent with the germline gene, which may arise from a read error. The rearrangement uses TRBV4-1 and TRBJ1-6; weak D call: TRBD1 (5 bases). CDR3 size: 15 residues. CDR1 and CDR2 (germline): MGHRA, YSYEKL. CDR3 DNA sequence: TGCGCCAGCAGCCAAGTTGTCAGGGAAGCCTCACGCCTCCACTTT. This gives the protein CASSQVVREASRLHF.